This TCR beta chain was captured in a study of blood T cells in healthy people across ages. Together with a sample-barcoded 5' primer, a J-beta primer mix was included in a second PCR lasting 7 to 11 cycles. Using its own MiXCR run on the 5' RACE reads, TCRdb lists one record per CDR3 protein. The sample shows about 1,600,000 distinct CDR3 sequences, roughly 40% of them seen only once. The sample holds a few counts of this clonotype. What it binds is unknown. V was shortened by 4 bases and J by 2 bases, with 12 bases between the two germline ends. This CDR3 has 13 residues. Germline V gene sequence: CDR1 SQVTM, CDR2 ANQGSEA. Regarding the study as a whole: Older age went with lower TCR beta diversity per million T cells, in a roughly linear way. Possibly confounding the expanded clonotype changes was the fact that donor CMV status was unknown.

Specimen: blood. This sequence originates from a woman younger than 30 in good health. The chain is built from TRBV29-1 and TRBJ2-7; D gene ambiguous. CDR3 DNA sequence: TGCAGCGTTGTAGCCAGTACGGCCTACGAGCAGTACTTC. Translated: CSVVASTAYEQYF.